The present entry profiles one TCR beta chain with its context. What it binds is not known. There are 14 residues in the CDR3. CDR1 SGHNT and CDR2 YYREEE come from the germline V gene (reference sequence). Trimming pared 5 bases from V and 0 bases from J, leaving 9 bases between. The data stem from a study of cytomegalovirus exposure and HLA in healthy donors. Points from the study as a whole: The study recorded 150 to 200 TCR beta chains that were cytomegalovirus-associated.

A multiplex PCR was run with 60 Vbeta primers and 13 Jbeta primers. Using immunoSEQ multiplex PCR, the repertoire was profiled, and TCRdb retains in-frame clones only, with some absent. The profile covers about 130,000 clones, with around 81% appearing a single time and 0.95% to 1.5% taken by the ten largest. This receptor was obtained from a female donor in good health and CMV-seronegative. The chain combines TRBV5-4 with TRBJ1-3; D possibly corresponds to TRBD1 (6 bases). Sequencing was done on a sample of PBMCs. The CDR3: CASRIQGSGNTIYF. DNA for the CDR3: TGTGCCAGCAGGATACAGGGCTCTGGAAACACCATATATTTT.